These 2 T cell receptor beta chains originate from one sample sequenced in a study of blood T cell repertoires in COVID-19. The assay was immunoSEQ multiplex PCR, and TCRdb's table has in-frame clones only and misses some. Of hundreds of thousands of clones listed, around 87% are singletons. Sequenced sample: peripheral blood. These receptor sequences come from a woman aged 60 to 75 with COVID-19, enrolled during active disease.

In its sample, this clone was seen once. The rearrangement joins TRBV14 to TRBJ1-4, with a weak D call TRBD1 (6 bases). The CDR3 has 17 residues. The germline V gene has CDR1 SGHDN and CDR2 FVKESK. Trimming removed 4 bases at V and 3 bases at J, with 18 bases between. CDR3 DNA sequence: TGTGCCAGCAGCCGCCCCCCCAGGGGCGCGGCTAATGAAAAACTGTTTTTT. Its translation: CASSRPPRGAANEKLFF.

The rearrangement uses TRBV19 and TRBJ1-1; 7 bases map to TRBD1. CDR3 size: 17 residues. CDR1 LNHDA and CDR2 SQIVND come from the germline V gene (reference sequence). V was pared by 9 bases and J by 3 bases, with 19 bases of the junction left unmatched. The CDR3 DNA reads TGTGCCAGCAAGGGTGGAGTGACAGGGCGGCTCCACACTGAAGCTTTCTTT. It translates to CASKGGVTGRLHTEAFF. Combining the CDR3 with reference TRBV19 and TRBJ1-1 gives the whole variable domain DGGITQSPKYLFRKEGQNVTLSCEQNLNHDAMYWYRQDPGQGLRLIYYSQIVNDFQKGDIAEGYSVSREKKESFPLTVTSAQKNPTAFYLCASKGGVTGRLHTEAFFGQGTRLTVV.